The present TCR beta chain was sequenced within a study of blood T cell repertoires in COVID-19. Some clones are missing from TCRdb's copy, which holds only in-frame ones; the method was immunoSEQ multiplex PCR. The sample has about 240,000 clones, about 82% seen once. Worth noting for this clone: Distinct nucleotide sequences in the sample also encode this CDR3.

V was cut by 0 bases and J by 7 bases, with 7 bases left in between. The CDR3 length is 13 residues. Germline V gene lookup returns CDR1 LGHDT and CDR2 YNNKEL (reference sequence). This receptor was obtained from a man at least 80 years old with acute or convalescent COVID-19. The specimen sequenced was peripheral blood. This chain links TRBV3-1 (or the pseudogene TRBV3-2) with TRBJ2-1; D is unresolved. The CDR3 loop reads CASSQDLRNEQFF. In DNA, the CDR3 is TGTGCCAGCAGCCAAGATCTCAGGAATGAGCAGTTCTTC.